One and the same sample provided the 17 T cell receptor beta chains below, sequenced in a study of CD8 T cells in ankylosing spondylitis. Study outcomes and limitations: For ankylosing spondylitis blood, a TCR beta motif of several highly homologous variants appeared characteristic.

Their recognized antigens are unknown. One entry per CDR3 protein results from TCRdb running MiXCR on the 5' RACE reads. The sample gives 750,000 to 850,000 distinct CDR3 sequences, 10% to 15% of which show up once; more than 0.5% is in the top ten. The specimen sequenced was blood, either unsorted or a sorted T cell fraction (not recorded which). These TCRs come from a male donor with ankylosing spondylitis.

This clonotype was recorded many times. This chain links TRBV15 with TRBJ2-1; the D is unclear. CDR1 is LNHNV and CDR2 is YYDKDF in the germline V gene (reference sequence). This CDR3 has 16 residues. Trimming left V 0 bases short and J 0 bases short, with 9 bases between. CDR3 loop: CATSRDGSPSYNEQFF. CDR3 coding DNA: TGTGCCACCAGCAGAGATGGGTCACCCTCCTACAATGAGCAGTTCTTC.

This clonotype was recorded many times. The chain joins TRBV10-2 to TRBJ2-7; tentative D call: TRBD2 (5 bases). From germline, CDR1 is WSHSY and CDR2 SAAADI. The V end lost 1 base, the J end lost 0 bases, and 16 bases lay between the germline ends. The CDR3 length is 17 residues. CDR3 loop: CASSEFEGYWLSYEQYF. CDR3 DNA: TGCGCCAGCAGTGAGTTTGAGGGTTACTGGCTCTCCTACGAGCAGTACTTC.

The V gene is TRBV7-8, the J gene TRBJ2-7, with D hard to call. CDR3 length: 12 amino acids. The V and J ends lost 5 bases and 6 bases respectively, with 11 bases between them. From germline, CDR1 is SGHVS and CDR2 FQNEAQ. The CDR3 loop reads CASSPGLSEQYF. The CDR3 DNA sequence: TGTGCCAGCAGCCCTGGTTTGTCCGAGCAGTACTTC.

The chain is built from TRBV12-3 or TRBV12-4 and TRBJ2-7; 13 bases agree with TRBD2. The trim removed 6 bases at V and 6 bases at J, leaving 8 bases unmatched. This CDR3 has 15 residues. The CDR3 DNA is TGTGCCAGCAGACCCACTAGCGGGGGGGCCGGCGAGCAGTACTTC. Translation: CASRPTSGGAGEQYF.

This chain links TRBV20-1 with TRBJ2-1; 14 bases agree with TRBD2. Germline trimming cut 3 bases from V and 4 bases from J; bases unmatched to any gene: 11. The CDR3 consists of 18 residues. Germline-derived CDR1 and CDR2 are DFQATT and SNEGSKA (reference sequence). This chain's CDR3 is CSARPGLAGEGWYNEQFF. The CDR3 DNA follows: TGCAGTGCTAGGCCGGGACTAGCGGGAGAGGGGTGGTACAATGAGCAGTTCTTC.

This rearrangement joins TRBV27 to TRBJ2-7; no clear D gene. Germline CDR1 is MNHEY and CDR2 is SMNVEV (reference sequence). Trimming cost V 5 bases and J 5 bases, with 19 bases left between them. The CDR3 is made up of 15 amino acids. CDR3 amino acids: CASSAKSNYAHEQYF. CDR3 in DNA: TGTGCCAGCAGTGCCAAAAGTAACTACGCACACGAGCAGTACTTC.

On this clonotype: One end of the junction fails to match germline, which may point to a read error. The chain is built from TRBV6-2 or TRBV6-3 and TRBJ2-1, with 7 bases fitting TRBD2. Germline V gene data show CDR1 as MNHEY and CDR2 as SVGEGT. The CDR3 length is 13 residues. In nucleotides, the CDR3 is TGTGCCAGCAGTTCCGGCGGCAGCGGGGCCAGGCTGTTC. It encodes CASSSGGSGARLF.

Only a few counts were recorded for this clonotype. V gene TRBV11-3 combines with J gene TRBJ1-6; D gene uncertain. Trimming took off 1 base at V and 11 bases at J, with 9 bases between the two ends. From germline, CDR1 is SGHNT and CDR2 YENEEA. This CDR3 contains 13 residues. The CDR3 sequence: CASSLVSGAPLHF. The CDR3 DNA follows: TGTGCCAGCAGCTTAGTCAGCGGGGCACCCCTCCACTTT. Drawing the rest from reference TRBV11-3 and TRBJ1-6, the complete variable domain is EAGVVQSPRYKIIEKKQPVAFWCNPISGHNTLYWYLQNLGQGPELLIRYENEEAVDDSQLPKDRFSAERLKGVDSTLKIQPAELGDSAVYLCASSLVSGAPLHFGNGTRLTVT.

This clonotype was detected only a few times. The CDR3 region is CSVTGTSGRTGYEQYF. CDR3 bases: TGCAGCGTTACAGGGACTAGCGGGAGGACGGGCTACGAGCAGTACTTC. The rearrangement uses TRBV29-1 and TRBJ2-7, with TRBD2 identical over 15 bases. The V and J ends lost 5 bases and 3 bases, in that order; junction bases with no gene match: 8. The CDR3 contains 16 residues. The germline gives CDR1 SQVTM, CDR2 ANQGSEA.

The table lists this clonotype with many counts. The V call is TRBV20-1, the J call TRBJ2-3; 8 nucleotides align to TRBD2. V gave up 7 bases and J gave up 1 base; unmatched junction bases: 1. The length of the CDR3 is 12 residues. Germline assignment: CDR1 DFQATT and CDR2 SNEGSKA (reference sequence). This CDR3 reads CSVRGGTDTQYF. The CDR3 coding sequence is TGCAGTGTGCGGGGGGGCACAGATACGCAGTATTTT.

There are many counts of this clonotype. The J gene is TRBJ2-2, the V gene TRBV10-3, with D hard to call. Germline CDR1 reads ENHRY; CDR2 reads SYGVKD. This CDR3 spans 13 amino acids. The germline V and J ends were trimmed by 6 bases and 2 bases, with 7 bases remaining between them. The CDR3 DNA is TGTGCCATCAGCGGTCCAAACACCGGGGAGCTGTTTTTT. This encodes CAISGPNTGELFF.

The CDR3 DNA reads as TGCGCCAGCAGCCGGACAGATTTTGGGGGCGAGCAGTACTTC. Translation: CASSRTDFGGEQYF. The J gene is TRBJ2-7, the V gene TRBV5-1, with D tentatively TRBD1 (6 bases). Germline CDR1 and CDR2: SGHRS and YFSETQ. Between the trimmed V and J ends, which lost 4 bases and 6 bases, there was a span of 17 bases. CDR3 length equals 14 residues.

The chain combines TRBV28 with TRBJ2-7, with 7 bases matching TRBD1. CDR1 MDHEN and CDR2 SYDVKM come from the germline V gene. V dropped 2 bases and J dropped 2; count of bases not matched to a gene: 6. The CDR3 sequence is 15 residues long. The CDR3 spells CASSLLPGGPYEQYF. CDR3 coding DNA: TGTGCCAGCAGTTTACTGCCAGGGGGTCCCTACGAGCAGTACTTC.

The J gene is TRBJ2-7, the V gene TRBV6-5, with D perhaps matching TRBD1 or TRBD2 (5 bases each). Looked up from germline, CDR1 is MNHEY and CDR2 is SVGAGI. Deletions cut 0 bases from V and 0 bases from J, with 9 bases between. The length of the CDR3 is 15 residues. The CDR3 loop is CASSYSNGGSYEQYF. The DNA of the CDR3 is TGTGCCAGCAGTTACTCGAATGGGGGCTCCTACGAGCAGTACTTC.

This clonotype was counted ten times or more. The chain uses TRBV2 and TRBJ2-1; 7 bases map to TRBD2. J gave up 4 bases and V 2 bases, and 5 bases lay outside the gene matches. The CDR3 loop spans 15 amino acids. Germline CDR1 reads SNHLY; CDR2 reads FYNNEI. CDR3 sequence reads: CASSEIGGGYNEQFF. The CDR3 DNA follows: TGTGCCAGCAGTGAAATCGGGGGAGGGTACAATGAGCAGTTCTTC.

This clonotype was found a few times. For the CDR3, the DNA is TGTGCCAGCAGTCCTCCGGGGGGGACGCAGTACTTC. Translating it yields CASSPPGGTQYF. This chain links TRBV6-2 or TRBV6-3 with TRBJ2-7, with 8 bases that match TRBD2. The CDR3 totals 12 residues. V lost 5 bases to trimming and J lost 9 bases; unmatched junction nucleotides: 6. CDR1 is MNHEY and CDR2 is SVGEGT in the germline V gene.

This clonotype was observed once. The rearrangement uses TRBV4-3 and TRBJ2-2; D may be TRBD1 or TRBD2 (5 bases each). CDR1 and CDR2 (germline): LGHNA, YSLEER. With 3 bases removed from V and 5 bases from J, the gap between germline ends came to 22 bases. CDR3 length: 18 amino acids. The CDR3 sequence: CASSHVTWDPALTGELFF. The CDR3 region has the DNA TGCGCCAGCAGCCATGTCACTTGGGACCCGGCGTTAACCGGGGAGCTGTTTTTT.